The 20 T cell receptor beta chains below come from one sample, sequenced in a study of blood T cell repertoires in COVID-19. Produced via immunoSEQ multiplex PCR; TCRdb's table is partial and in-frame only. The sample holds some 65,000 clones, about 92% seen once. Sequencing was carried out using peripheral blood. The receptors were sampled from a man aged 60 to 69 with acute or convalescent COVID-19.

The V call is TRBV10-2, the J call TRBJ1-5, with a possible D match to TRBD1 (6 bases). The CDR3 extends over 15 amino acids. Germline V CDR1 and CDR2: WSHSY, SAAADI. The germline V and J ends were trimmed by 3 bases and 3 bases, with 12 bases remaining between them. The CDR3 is CASSDIDRYNQPQHF. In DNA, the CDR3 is TGCGCCAGCAGTGACATTGACAGGTACAATCAGCCCCAGCATTTT.

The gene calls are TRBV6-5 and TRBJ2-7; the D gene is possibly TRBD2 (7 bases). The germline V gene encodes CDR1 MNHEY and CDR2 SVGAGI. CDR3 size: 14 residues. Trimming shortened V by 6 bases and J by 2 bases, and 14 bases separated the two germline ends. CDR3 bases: TGTGCCAGCAGAAGGGGGGGGACTACCTACGAGCAGTACTTC. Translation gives CASRRGGTTYEQYF.

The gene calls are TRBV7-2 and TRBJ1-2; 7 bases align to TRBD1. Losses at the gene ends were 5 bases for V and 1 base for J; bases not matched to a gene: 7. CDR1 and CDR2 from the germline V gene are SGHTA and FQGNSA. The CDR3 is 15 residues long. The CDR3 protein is CASSPEGGNNYGYTF. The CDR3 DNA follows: TGTGCCAGCAGCCCTGAAGGGGGCAATAACTATGGCTACACCTTC.

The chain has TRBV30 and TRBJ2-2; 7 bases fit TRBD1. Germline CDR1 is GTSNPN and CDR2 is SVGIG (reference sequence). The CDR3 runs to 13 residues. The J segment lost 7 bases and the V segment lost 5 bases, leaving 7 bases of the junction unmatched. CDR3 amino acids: CAWDRDRSGELFF. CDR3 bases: TGTGCCTGGGACAGGGATCGAAGCGGGGAGCTGTTTTTT.

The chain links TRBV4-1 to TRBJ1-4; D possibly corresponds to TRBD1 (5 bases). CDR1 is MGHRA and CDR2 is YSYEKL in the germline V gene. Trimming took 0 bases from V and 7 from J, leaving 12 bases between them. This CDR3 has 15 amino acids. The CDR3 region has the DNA TGCGCCAGCAGCCAAGATGGGAGGGGAGGTGAAAAACTGTTTTTT. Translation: CASSQDGRGGEKLFF.

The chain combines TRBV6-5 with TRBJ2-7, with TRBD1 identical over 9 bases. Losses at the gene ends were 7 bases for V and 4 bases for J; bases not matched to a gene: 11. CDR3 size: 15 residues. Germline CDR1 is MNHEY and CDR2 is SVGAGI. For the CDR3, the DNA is TGTGCCAGCACTTCTCCGGGACAGGGTCAATACGAGCAGTACTTC. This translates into CASTSPGQGQYEQYF.

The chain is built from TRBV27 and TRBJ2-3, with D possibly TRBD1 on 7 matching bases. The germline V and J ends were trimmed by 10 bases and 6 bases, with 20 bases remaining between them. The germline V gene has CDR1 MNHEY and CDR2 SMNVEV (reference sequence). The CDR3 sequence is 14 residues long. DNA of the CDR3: TGTGCCACCACCCGGGGGACAGCCTACGATACGCAGTATTTT. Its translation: CATTRGTAYDTQYF.

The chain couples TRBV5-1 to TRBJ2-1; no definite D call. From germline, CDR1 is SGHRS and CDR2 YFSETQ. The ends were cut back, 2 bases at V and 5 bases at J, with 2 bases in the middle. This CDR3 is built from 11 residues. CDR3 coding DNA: TGCGCCAGCAGCTTTAACAATGAGCAGTTCTTC. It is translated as CASSFNNEQFF.

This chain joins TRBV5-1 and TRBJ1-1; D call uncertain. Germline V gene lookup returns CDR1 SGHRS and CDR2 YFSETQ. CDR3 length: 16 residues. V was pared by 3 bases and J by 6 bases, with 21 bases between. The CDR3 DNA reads TGCGCCAGCAGCTGGGGTCTTGGAGCGGCTATGGCTGAAGCTTTCTTT. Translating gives CASSWGLGAAMAEAFF.

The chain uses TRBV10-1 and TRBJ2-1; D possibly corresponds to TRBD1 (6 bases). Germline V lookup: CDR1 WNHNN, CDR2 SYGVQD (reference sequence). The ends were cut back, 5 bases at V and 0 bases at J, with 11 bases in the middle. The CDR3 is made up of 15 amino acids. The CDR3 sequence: CASSLTGVSYNEQFF. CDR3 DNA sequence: TGCGCCAGCAGTCTGACAGGAGTCTCCTACAATGAGCAGTTCTTC.

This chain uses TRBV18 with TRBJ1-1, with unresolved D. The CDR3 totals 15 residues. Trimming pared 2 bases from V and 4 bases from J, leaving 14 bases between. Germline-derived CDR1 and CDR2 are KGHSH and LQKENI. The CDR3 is CASSPLISPPTEAFF. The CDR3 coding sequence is TGTGCCAGCTCACCATTAATCAGTCCTCCCACTGAAGCTTTCTTT.

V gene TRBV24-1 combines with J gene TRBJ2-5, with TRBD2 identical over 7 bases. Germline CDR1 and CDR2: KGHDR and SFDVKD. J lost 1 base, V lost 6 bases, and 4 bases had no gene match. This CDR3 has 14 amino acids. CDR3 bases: TGTGCCACCAGTAGCGGGGCCCCCCAAGAGACCCAGTACTTC. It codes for CATSSGAPQETQYF.

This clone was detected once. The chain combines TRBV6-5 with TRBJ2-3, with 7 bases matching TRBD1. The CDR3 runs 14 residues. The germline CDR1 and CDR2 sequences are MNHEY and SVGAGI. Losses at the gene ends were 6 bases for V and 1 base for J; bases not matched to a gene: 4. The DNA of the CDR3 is TGTGCCAGCAGCGGACAGGTGGGCACAGATACGCAGTATTTT. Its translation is CASSGQVGTDTQYF.

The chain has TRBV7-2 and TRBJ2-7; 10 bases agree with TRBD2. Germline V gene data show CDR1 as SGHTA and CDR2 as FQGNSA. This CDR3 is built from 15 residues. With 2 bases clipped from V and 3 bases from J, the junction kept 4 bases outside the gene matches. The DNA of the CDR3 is TGTGCCAGCAGCTTAAGCGGGGGGGCGTTCTACGAGCAGTACTTC. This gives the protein CASSLSGGAFYEQYF.

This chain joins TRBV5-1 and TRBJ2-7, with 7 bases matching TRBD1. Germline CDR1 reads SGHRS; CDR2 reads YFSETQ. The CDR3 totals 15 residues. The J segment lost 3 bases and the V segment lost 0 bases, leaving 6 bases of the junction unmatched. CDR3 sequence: CASSLGGQSHYEQYF. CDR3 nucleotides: TGCGCCAGCAGCTTGGGGGGACAGTCTCACTACGAGCAGTACTTC. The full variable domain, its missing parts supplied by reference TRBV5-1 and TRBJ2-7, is KAGVTQTPRYLIKTRGQQVTLSCSPISGHRSVSWYQQTPGQGLQFLFEYFSETQRNKGNFPGRFSGRQFSNSRSEMNVSTLELGDSALYLCASSLGGQSHYEQYFGPGTRLTVT.

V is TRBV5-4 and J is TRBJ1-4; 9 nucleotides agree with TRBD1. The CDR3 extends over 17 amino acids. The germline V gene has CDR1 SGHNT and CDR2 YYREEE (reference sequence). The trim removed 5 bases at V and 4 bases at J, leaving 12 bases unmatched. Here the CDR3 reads CASSPGIRTGVNEKLFF. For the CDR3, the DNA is TGTGCCAGCAGTCCAGGTATCCGGACAGGGGTTAATGAAAAACTGTTTTTT.

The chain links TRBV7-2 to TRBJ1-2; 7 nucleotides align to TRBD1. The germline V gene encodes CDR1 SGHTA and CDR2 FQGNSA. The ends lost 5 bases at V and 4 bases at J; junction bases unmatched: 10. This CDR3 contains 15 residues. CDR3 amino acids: CASSPRDSGIYGYTF. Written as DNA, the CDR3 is TGTGCCAGCAGCCCCCGGGACAGTGGGATCTATGGCTACACCTTC. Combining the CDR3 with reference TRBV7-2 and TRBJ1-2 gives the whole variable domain GAGVSQSPSNKVTEKGKDVELRCDPISGHTALYWYRQSLGQGLEFLIYFQGNSAPDKSGLPSDRFSAERTGGSVSTLTIQRTQQEDSAVYLCASSPRDSGIYGYTFGSGTRLTVV.

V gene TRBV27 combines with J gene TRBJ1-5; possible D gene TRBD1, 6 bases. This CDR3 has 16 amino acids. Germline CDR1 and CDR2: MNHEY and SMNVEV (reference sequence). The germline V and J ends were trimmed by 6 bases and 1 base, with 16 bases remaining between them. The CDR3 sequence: CASRPDSRGSNQPQHF. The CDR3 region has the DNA TGTGCCAGCAGGCCGGACAGCCGGGGAAGCAATCAGCCCCAGCATTTT.

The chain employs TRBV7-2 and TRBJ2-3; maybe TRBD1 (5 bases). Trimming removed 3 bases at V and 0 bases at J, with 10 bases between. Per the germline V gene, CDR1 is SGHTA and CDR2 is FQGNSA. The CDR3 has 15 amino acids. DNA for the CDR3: TGTGCCAGCAGCTTTATAGGGGATAGCACAGATACGCAGTATTTT. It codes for CASSFIGDSTDTQYF.

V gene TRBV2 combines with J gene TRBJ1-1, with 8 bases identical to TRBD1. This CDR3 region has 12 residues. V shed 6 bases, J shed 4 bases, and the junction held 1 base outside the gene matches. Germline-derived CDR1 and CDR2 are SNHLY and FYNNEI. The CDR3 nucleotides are TGTGCCAGCAGAACAGGGGGCACTGAAGCTTTCTTT. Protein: CASRTGGTEAFF.